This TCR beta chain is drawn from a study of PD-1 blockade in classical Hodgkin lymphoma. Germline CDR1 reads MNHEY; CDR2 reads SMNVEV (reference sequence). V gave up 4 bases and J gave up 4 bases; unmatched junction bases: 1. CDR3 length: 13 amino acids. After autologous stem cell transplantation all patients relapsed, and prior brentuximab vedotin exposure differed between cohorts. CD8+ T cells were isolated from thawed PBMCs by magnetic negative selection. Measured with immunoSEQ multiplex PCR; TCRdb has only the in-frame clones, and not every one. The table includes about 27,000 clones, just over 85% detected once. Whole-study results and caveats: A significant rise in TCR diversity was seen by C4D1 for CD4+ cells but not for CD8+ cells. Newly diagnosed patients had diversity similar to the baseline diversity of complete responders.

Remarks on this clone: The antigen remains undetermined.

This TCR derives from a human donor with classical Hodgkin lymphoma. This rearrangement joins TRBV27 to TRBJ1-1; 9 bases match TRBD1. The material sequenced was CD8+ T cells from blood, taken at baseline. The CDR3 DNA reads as TGTGCCAGCAGTTCGACAGGGGGCACTGAAGCTTTCTTT. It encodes CASSSTGGTEAFF.